This is a list of T cell receptor beta chains from one sample in a study of spatial heterogeneity in lung cancer. TCRdb reprocessed the 5' RACE reads via MiXCR and lists one record per CDR3 protein. The sample includes 20,000 to 25,000 distinct CDR3 sequences, roughly 6.5% of them seen just once. Sequenced material: lung tumor tissue, taken at surgery. The source of these receptors is a male donor with early-stage non-small cell lung cancer. Each CDR3 is given with its conserved first and last residue. A D gene is named only where the DNA matches it firmly. Expanded clones get a size class; other rows say once, few or many, or leave the size out.

CDR3nt,CDR3aa,d_gene,v_gene,abundance,j_gene
TGTGCCAGCAGTTTATACGTGCGCCAAGAGACCCAGTACTTC,CASSLYVRQETQYF,.,TRBV28,.,TRBJ2-5
TGCGCCAGCAGCCGGAACGGATACGAGCAGTACTTC,CASSRNGYEQYF,.,TRBV5-1,many,TRBJ2-7
TGTGCCAGCAGCTCCTCCGATGAGCAGTTCTTC,CASSSSDEQFF,.,TRBV11-2,many,TRBJ2-1
TGTGCCAGCAGTTTTAGGACAGGGAGCTCCTATAATTCACCCCTCCACTTT,CASSFRTGSSYNSPLHF,TRBD1,TRBV27,.,TRBJ1-6
TGTGCCAGCAGCCCGGGACAGGGTAGGAATGAGCAGTTCTTC,CASSPGQGRNEQFF,TRBD1,TRBV7-2,many,TRBJ2-1
TGCAGTGCTAGATCAGGGGGGGGTCAGCCCCAGCATTTT,CSARSGGGQPQHF,TRBD1,TRBV20-1,many,TRBJ1-5
TGTGCCAGCAGCCAAGATCGCTACCCCGTGACAGATACGCAGTATTTT,CASSQDRYPVTDTQYF,.,TRBV3-1,.,TRBJ2-3
TGTGCCAGCAGCTTATTGTCGAACACTGAAGCTTTCTTT,CASSLLSNTEAFF,.,TRBV7-9,many,TRBJ1-1
TGTGCCAGCAGTTCCCCGAAGCCTCCACTGGCAGATACGCAGTATTTT,CASSSPKPPLADTQYF,.,TRBV27,many,TRBJ2-3
TGTGCCAGCAGTTCCAGGTTTAGCGCAGATACGCAGTATTTT,CASSSRFSADTQYF,.,TRBV11-2,.,TRBJ2-3
TGTGCCAGCAGTTCGGGACTAGCGGGAGAGACCCAGTACTTC,CASSSGLAGETQYF,TRBD2,TRBV12-3/TRBV12-4,many,TRBJ2-5
TGTGCCAGCAGCTTACTCGGGCGGGCCCAAGAGACCCAGTACTTC,CASSLLGRAQETQYF,.,TRBV7-3,medium-sized,TRBJ2-5
TGCGCCAGCAGCTTGGAGTACAATGAGCAGTTCTTC,CASSLEYNEQFF,.,TRBV5-1,many,TRBJ2-1
TGTGCCAGCAGCCCTGGGACCCGCGAAGATACGCAGTATTTT,CASSPGTREDTQYF,.,TRBV11-2,many,TRBJ2-3
TGCGCCAGCAGCGTGACAGCCCAATCTAACTATGGCTACACCTTC,CASSVTAQSNYGYTF,.,TRBV5-1,many,TRBJ1-2
TGCAGCGCCTCAGCGGGAGGAGAGACAGATACGCAGTATTTT,CSASAGGETDTQYF,TRBD2,TRBV29-1,many,TRBJ2-3
TGTGCTAGTGGTTTGGCCCGGACAGCACAGAACACCGGGGAGCTGTTTTTT,CASGLARTAQNTGELFF,.,TRBV12-5,many,TRBJ2-2
TGTGCCAGCAGCTCGCAAGGACAGGGGGATGGCTACACCTTC,CASSSQGQGDGYTF,TRBD1,TRBV7-9,few,TRBJ1-2
TGTGCCATCAGTCCCGGGACAGGGGTAGAGGGGGAGCAGTTCTTC,CAISPGTGVEGEQFF,TRBD1,TRBV10-3,few,TRBJ2-1
TGTGCCAGCCGACAGGGGAAGGCAGATACGCAGTATTTT,CASRQGKADTQYF,TRBD1,TRBV6-5,.,TRBJ2-3
TGTGCCACCAGTGATTGGGGGACCTATAATTCACCCCTCCACTTT,CATSDWGTYNSPLHF,.,TRBV24-1,many,TRBJ1-6
TGTGCCAGCAGTGATACTAGCGCGTTTTATAATGAGCAGTTCTTC,CASSDTSAFYNEQFF,TRBD2,TRBV6-1,.,TRBJ2-1
TGCGCCAGCAGCCTGACAGGGGGCGAGTCTCAGCCCCAGCATTTT,CASSLTGGESQPQHF,TRBD1,TRBV5-1,many,TRBJ1-5
TGTGCCAGTAGCCCAGGACTCCGCTCCTACAATGAGCAGTTCTTC,CASSPGLRSYNEQFF,.,TRBV9,many,TRBJ2-1
TGTGCCAGCAGCGTGACGGGACATTTCTCCCGGAGCAATTCACCCCTCCACTTT,CASSVTGHFSRSNSPLHF,.,TRBV2,many,TRBJ1-6
TGTGCCAGCAGTTACTCGGGGGAGCAGTACTTC,CASSYSGEQYF,.,TRBV6-2/TRBV6-3,many,TRBJ2-7
TGCGCCAGCAGCTTGGGGAGAACTAATGAAAAACTGTTTTTT,CASSLGRTNEKLFF,.,TRBV5-1,few,TRBJ1-4
TGTGCCAGCAGCAATCATCGGGGCAATGAAAAACTGTTTTTT,CASSNHRGNEKLFF,.,TRBV14,few,TRBJ1-4
TGCGCCAGCAGCCAAGTGATGAGGGTACAGGAGACCCAGTACTTC,CASSQVMRVQETQYF,.,TRBV4-3,few,TRBJ2-5
TGTGCCAGCAGCGGGACAGGGCTCTATGGCTACACCTTC,CASSGTGLYGYTF,TRBD1,TRBV5-4,.,TRBJ1-2
TGCAGCGTTGAGAAACCTTTCACAGATACGCAGTATTTT,CSVEKPFTDTQYF,.,TRBV29-1,many,TRBJ2-3
TGTGCCACACTCGGCCCAGGGGCCGCGAACTATGGCTACACCTTC,CATLGPGAANYGYTF,.,TRBV10-3,many,TRBJ1-2
TGCGCAGTACCCGGCAGGGCTCCAGATACGCAGTATTTT,CAVPGRAPDTQYF,.,TRBV10-1,medium-sized,TRBJ2-3
TGTGCCAGCAGCTTAGCGCCTAGCGGGTCCCCCAATGAGCAGTTCTTC,CASSLAPSGSPNEQFF,TRBD2,TRBV11-2,many,TRBJ2-1
TGTGCCAGCAGTCAACAGGGGTACTATGGCTACACCTTC,CASSQQGYYGYTF,TRBD1,TRBV28,.,TRBJ1-2
TGTGCCAGCAGTTTTGTAGGGAGCTCCTACGAGCAGTACTTC,CASSFVGSSYEQYF,.,TRBV27,.,TRBJ2-7
TGTGCCAGTCGGAGGGGTCCCTACACCGGGGAGCTGTTTTTT,CASRRGPYTGELFF,.,TRBV11-3,few,TRBJ2-2
TGTGCCATCAGTGATAAGACTAGCGGGGACGAGCAGTACTTC,CAISDKTSGDEQYF,TRBD2,TRBV10-3,medium-sized,TRBJ2-7
TGTGCCAGCAGTTTATCCCCCACAGATACGCAGTATTTT,CASSLSPTDTQYF,.,TRBV28,many,TRBJ2-3
TGCAGCGCCCGGGGACAGGGCAACTATGGCTACACCTTC,CSARGQGNYGYTF,TRBD1,TRBV29-1,many,TRBJ1-2
TGTGCCAGCAGCTCAGGGTATGAAAAACTGTTTTTT,CASSSGYEKLFF,.,TRBV2,.,TRBJ1-4